The rows below give T cell receptor beta chains drawn from one sample of a study of T cell responses to AZD1222 COVID-19 vaccine. Sequenced by immunoSEQ multiplex PCR; TCRdb stores in-frame clones only, minus some. The table includes over 100,000 clones, roughly 88% detected once. Sequencing used peripheral blood, obtained 28 days after the second AZD1222 dose. These receptors were taken from an adult who received the AZD1222 COVID-19 vaccine. CDR3s include the opening cysteine and the closing phenylalanine or tryptophan.

v_call: TRBV6-4; cdr3_aa: CASSPSGRAGNEQFF
v_call: TRBV27; cdr3_aa: CASSRTGGYGEQFF
v_call: TRBV19; cdr3_aa: CASSIPQGSTEAFF
v_call: TRBV5-1; cdr3_aa: CASSLGLQGEKLFF
v_call: TRBV11-2; cdr3_aa: CASSLEMGTAHSPLHF
v_call: TRBV4-1; cdr3_aa: CASSQVGSSEQYF
v_call: TRBV5-4; cdr3_aa: CATRGSGANVLTF
v_call: TRBV4-1; cdr3_aa: CASSPQGSNQPQHF
v_call: TRBV10-3; cdr3_aa: CAISGWSSGNTDTQYF
v_call: TRBV25-1; cdr3_aa: CASSFPGQAYEQYF
v_call: TRBV5-4; cdr3_aa: CASSSGAWETGELFF
v_call: TRBV20-1; cdr3_aa: CSASRVGMGQPQHF
v_call: TRBV24-1; cdr3_aa: CATSDWTEEQFF
v_call: TRBV3-1/TRBV3-2; cdr3_aa: CASSQDGKNYGYTF
v_call: TRBV11-2; cdr3_aa: CASSLDGTSVTGELFF
v_call: TRBV10-3; cdr3_aa: CAIRTGGSSGNTIYF
v_call: TRBV28; cdr3_aa: CASSLPDRGRGDYTF
v_call: TRBV7-9; cdr3_aa: CASSLDLLWTNTGELFF
v_call: TRBV6-5; cdr3_aa: CASRPDRGYQETQYF
v_call: TRBV5-5; cdr3_aa: CASSPNLELLADTQYF
v_call: TRBV7-9; cdr3_aa: CASSRNRRLHYGYTF
v_call: TRBV27; cdr3_aa: CASSLSRVNEQFF
v_call: TRBV4-1; cdr3_aa: CASSQVFRDRGYGYTF
v_call: TRBV28; cdr3_aa: CASTTPGAAYEQYF
v_call: TRBV5-4; cdr3_aa: CASSHRGDYEQYF
v_call: TRBV5-1; cdr3_aa: CASSLGQGNSPLHF
v_call: TRBV20-1; cdr3_aa: CSASTHGTVNTEAFF
v_call: TRBV5-1; cdr3_aa: CASSLWAGTEYGYTF
v_call: TRBV12-5; cdr3_aa: CASGLVRIGTGLNEQFF
v_call: TRBV5-1; cdr3_aa: CASSLGGEHGYTF
v_call: TRBV7-3; cdr3_aa: CASSLDSGNTIYF
v_call: TRBV12-3/TRBV12-4; cdr3_aa: CASSPRGATQYF
v_call: TRBV7-3; cdr3_aa: CASSPTGPYEQYF
v_call: TRBV9; cdr3_aa: CASSAPDTQYF
v_call: TRBV29-1; cdr3_aa: CSVEQNNYGYTF
v_call: TRBV27; cdr3_aa: CASRPILSPEQFF
v_call: TRBV18; cdr3_aa: CASSPPGSRRTDTQYF
v_call: TRBV7-2; cdr3_aa: CASSPGGNSPLHF
v_call: TRBV6-2/TRBV6-3; cdr3_aa: CASSEIITGELFF
v_call: TRBV7-3; cdr3_aa: CASSLTLVLSHEQYF
v_call: TRBV3-1/TRBV3-2; cdr3_aa: CASSRSGGAEQYF
v_call: TRBV10-2; cdr3_aa: CASSIGGSEGTDTQYF
v_call: TRBV6-5; cdr3_aa: CASSYYRTTNEKLFF
v_call: TRBV2; cdr3_aa: CASRLDQLTEAFF
v_call: TRBV7-9; cdr3_aa: CASSFRGVEGYTF
v_call: TRBV5-4; cdr3_aa: CASSFGTNLLGEQYF
v_call: TRBV6-1; cdr3_aa: CASSALLVQGSSLNQPQHF
v_call: TRBV6-5; cdr3_aa: CASSYRDEQFF
v_call: TRBV5-1; cdr3_aa: CASSAGTNNSPLHF
v_call: TRBV6-1; cdr3_aa: CASSGYGTGITDTQYF
v_call: TRBV28; cdr3_aa: CASSLWREKLFF
v_call: TRBV29-1; cdr3_aa: CSVVKGRGANVLTF
v_call: TRBV2; cdr3_aa: CASSEGGNEQFF
v_call: TRBV11-3; cdr3_aa: CASSYGLEDTDTQYF
v_call: TRBV7-9; cdr3_aa: CASSKTSAETQYF
v_call: TRBV4-1; cdr3_aa: CASSEMGSGGTEAFF
v_call: TRBV10-3; cdr3_aa: CAISESMGGKLFF
v_call: TRBV19; cdr3_aa: CASSIGSVSNQPQHF